Below, one TCR beta chain is given with its context. The antigen is not known. The data are from a study of CD8 T cells in Susac syndrome. Germline-derived CDR1 and CDR2 are SGHRS and YFSETQ. The CDR3 spans 17 residues. The junction had 11 bases not matched to a gene; V was cut back by 0 bases and J by 7 bases. Study-level points and caveats: The study conceded that relatively few individuals underwent its TCR sequencing and HLA analysis.

Reverse transcription used about 0.5 to 1 ug RNA and random hexamers. It was immunoSEQ multiplex PCR that amplified TCR beta CDR3 across 54 Vbeta and 13 Jbeta. TCRdb ran MiXCR on the immunoSEQ multiplex PCR reads and lists one entry per CDR3 protein. The sample holds approximately 130,000 distinct CDR3 sequences, roughly 94% seen once. Sequencing of TCR beta, carried out with a high-throughput approach, was applied to CD8+ and CD4+ T cells from the blood. The authors negatively isolated CD8+ and CD4+ T cells and FACS-enriched TEMRA cells. The rearrangement links TRBV5-1 to TRBJ2-4; 9 bases are a match to TRBD2. Material: CD4+ T cells from PBMCs. The sequence was collected from a human donor in good health. This CDR3 reads CASSLEAGTSLRNIQYF. CDR3 bases: TGCGCCAGCAGCTTGGAGGCCGGGACTAGCTTGAGGAACATTCAGTACTTC.